Each of the 11 T cell receptor beta chains below was sequenced from the same sample in a study of blood T cell repertoires in COVID-19 (dated by TCRdb to 2019 to 2021). Libraries came from the immunoSEQ multiplex PCR assay. TCRdb took this table from immuneACCESS and kept in-frame rearrangements with V and J called. Such tables lack part of the clones; where checked against another copy, unresolved V genes explain under half of the gap, and the rest is unexplained. A total of 200,000 to 250,000 clones appear in this sample, 70% to 90% of them only once. Clones ranked in the top ten supply about 2.5% of the sample. The sample consisted of peripheral blood. All receptors derive from a young man with COVID-19, enrolled during active disease.

This clone appeared once. The V call is TRBV10-1, the J call TRBJ2-7; 12 bases map to TRBD2. Unmatched junction bases numbered 12, after V lost 0 bases and J lost 0 bases. CDR1 WNHNN and CDR2 SYGVQD come from the germline V gene (reference sequence). There are 20 residues in the CDR3. CDR3 nucleotide sequence: TGCGCCAGCAGTGAGTCGACTTCTCTAGCGGGAGGGCCGAACTCCTACGAGCAGTACTTC. Its protein product is CASSESTSLAGGPNSYEQYF.

In regard to this clone: The sample holds other DNA sequences that translate to the same CDR3. The CDR3 nucleotides read TGTGCCTGGAGCCCCGCCGGCGGGGAGCTGTTTTTT. Residues: CAWSPAGGELFF. This chain links TRBV30 with TRBJ2-2; D unresolved. The CDR3 length is 12 residues. Germline V CDR1 and CDR2: GTSNPN, SVGIG (reference sequence). V gave up 3 bases and J gave up 7 bases, with 9 bases separating them.

The V gene is TRBV12-3 or TRBV12-4, the J gene TRBJ2-7; D unclear. The ends were cut back, 4 bases at V and 0 bases at J, with 7 bases in the middle. The CDR3 sequence is 13 residues long. The CDR3 is CASSSEPSYEQYF. CDR3 in DNA: TGTGCCAGCAGTTCCGAGCCCTCCTACGAGCAGTACTTC.

V and J are TRBV7-9 and TRBJ1-2, with a weak D call TRBD1 (6 bases). The V gene's germline CDR1 is SEHNR and CDR2 FQNEAQ (reference sequence). CDR3 length: 12 amino acids. The germline V and J ends were trimmed by 4 bases and 8 bases, with 11 bases remaining between them. The CDR3 DNA reads as TGTGCCAGCAGCTCGGGGGGGCAGGGCTACACCTTC. Its translation: CASSSGGQGYTF.

The chain combines TRBV7-6 with TRBJ1-2; a weak D match, TRBD1 (5 bases). The V end lost 5 bases, the J end lost 2 bases, and 15 bases lay between the germline ends. The CDR3 runs to 15 residues. Germline CDR1 SGHVS, CDR2 FNYEAQ. The CDR3 loop is CASSPLSQGNYGYTF. The CDR3 nucleotides read TGTGCCAGCAGCCCGCTCTCTCAGGGAAACTATGGCTACACCTTC.

This rearrangement joins TRBV7-9 to TRBJ2-2, with TRBD2 matching 11 bases. This CDR3 has 17 amino acids. In germline, CDR1 is SEHNR, CDR2 FQNEAQ (reference sequence). The V gene end was trimmed by 6 bases and the J gene end by 3 bases; junction bases not matched to a gene: 9. CDR3: CASSRAGLAEYTGELFF. In DNA form, the CDR3 reads TGTGCCAGCAGTAGAGCGGGACTAGCGGAGTACACCGGGGAGCTGTTTTTT.

The genes are TRBV5-1 and TRBJ2-7; no reliable D call. The V and J ends lost 4 bases and 4 bases respectively, with 15 bases between them. This CDR3 comprises 14 residues. Germline V gene sequence: CDR1 SGHRS, CDR2 YFSETQ. The DNA for the CDR3 is TGCGCCAGCAGCCTAGATCTCCCTTCTTACGAGCAGTACTTC. This gives the protein CASSLDLPSYEQYF.

The chain recombines TRBV24-1 with TRBJ1-1; tentatively, D is TRBD1 (5 bases). The V gene lost 1 base and the J gene lost 0 bases, with 11 bases spanning the gap. This CDR3 spans 16 amino acids. Looked up from germline, CDR1 is KGHDR and CDR2 is SFDVKD. CDR3 nucleotide sequence: TGTGCCACCAGTGATTTTACACAGGACGTGAACACTGAAGCTTTCTTT. Encoded protein: CATSDFTQDVNTEAFF.

The V call is TRBV18, the J call TRBJ1-1; D may be TRBD1 (5 bases). V gave up 1 base and J gave up 3 bases, with 12 bases separating them. Germline values: CDR1 KGHSH, CDR2 LQKENI. The CDR3 covers 15 residues. The CDR3 region is CASSPRQGVDTEAFF. The CDR3 region has the DNA TGTGCCAGCTCACCACGGCAAGGGGTAGACACTGAAGCTTTCTTT. The full variable domain, in which reference TRBV18 and TRBJ1-1 provide the parts outside the CDR3, is NAGVMQNPRHLVRRRGQEARLRCSPMKGHSHVYWYRQLPEEGLKFMVYLQKENIIDESGMPKERFSAEFPKEGPSILRIQQVVRGDSAAYFCASSPRQGVDTEAFFGQGTRLTVV.

The chain has TRBV4-3 and TRBJ2-2; 9 bases map to TRBD2. After removal of 0 bases from V and 3 bases from J, the junction contained 2 bases not matched to a gene. The CDR3 is made up of 16 amino acids. Germline V gene lookup returns CDR1 LGHNA and CDR2 YSLEER. DNA of the CDR3: TGCGCCAGCAGCCAAGAAGCTAGCGGGGACACCGGGGAGCTGTTTTTT. This sequence encodes CASSQEASGDTGELFF.

The chain employs TRBV6-5 and TRBJ2-1, with 10 bases identical to TRBD2. Germline V gene lookup returns CDR1 MNHEY and CDR2 SVGAGI. The length of the CDR3 is 15 residues. V trimming: 0 bases; J trimming: 10 bases; junction bases outside the gene matches: 6. The CDR3 here is CASSYSLAGVSEQFF. The DNA of the CDR3 is TGTGCCAGCAGTTACTCCCTAGCGGGAGTTTCCGAGCAGTTCTTC.